One sample yielded the 32 T cell receptor beta chains listed below, sequenced in a study of cytomegalovirus exposure and HLA in healthy donors. PCR was performed using 60 Vbeta and 13 Jbeta primers. The method was immunoSEQ multiplex PCR; TCRdb's version includes in-frame clones alone and lacks a portion of them. The top ten hold 1.5% of the sample, which has 100,000 to 150,000 clones, roughly 83% seen once. The sequenced sample consisted of PBMCs. The receptors stem from a man between 40 and 49 years old in good health and CMV-seronegative.

This clone appeared once. The chain has TRBV27 and TRBJ2-3; TRBD2 aligns across 9 bases. The V segment lost 6 bases and the J segment 2 bases; nucleotides outside the gene matches: 12. The CDR3 is made up of 17 amino acids. Germline lookup yields CDR1 MNHEY and CDR2 SMNVEV (reference sequence). DNA of the CDR3: TGTGCCAGCAGCCAAAGGGTGTTAGCGGGGGTCACAGATACGCAGTATTTT. It encodes CASSQRVLAGVTDTQYF.

The chain has TRBV19 and TRBJ2-1, with 9 bases lining up with TRBD2. The CDR3 contains 15 residues. The germline V gene has CDR1 LNHDA and CDR2 SQIVND (reference sequence). The junction had 4 bases not matched to a gene; V was cut back by 3 bases and J by 4 bases. The CDR3 bases are TGTGCCAGTAGTATCCAGGCGGGAGGGTACAATGAGCAGTTCTTC. Protein product: CASSIQAGGYNEQFF.

The chain carries TRBV6-5 and TRBJ2-2; TRBD1 matches at 10 bases. The CDR3 is made up of 15 amino acids. In germline, CDR1 is MNHEY, CDR2 SVGAGI. J gave up 3 bases and V 6 bases, and 4 bases lay outside the gene matches. The CDR3 bases are TGTGCCAGCAGCCGACAGGGGGCGCACACCGGGGAGCTGTTTTTT. This sequence encodes CASSRQGAHTGELFF.

V is TRBV4-3 and J is TRBJ2-6; a weak D match, TRBD2 (5 bases). Trimming cost V 0 bases and J 0 bases, with 6 bases left between them. The CDR3 sequence is 16 residues long. CDR1 LGHNA and CDR2 YSLEER come from the germline V gene. The CDR3 spells CASSQDGSSGANVLTF. CDR3 in DNA: TGCGCCAGCAGCCAAGATGGGAGCTCTGGGGCCAACGTCCTGACTTTC.

This chain uses TRBV6-6 with TRBJ1-5; 8 nucleotides agree with TRBD1. After removal of 10 bases from V and 5 bases from J, the junction contained 10 bases not matched to a gene. This CDR3 is built from 14 residues. Germline assignment: CDR1 MNHNY and CDR2 SVGAGI (reference sequence). CDR3 region: CATNGQGPDQPQHF. The CDR3 bases are TGTGCCACAAACGGACAGGGTCCCGATCAGCCCCAGCATTTT.

The chain is built from TRBV9 and TRBJ1-3; TRBD1 is a possible D gene (5 bases). Germline lookup yields CDR1 SGDLS and CDR2 YYNGEE. Trimming took off 4 bases at V and 4 bases at J, with 18 bases between the two ends. This CDR3 contains 16 residues. CDR3 residues: CASSSTPAGTGNTIYF. CDR3 DNA sequence: TGTGCCAGCAGCTCAACCCCGGCGGGGACGGGAAACACCATATATTTT.

The V gene is TRBV7-2, the J gene TRBJ2-7; TRBD1 matches 9 bases. This CDR3 comprises 15 residues. Trimming at V came to 3 bases and at J to 6 bases, leaving 9 bases not matched to a gene. Per germline, CDR1 SGHTA and CDR2 FQGNSA. The CDR3: CASSLGQGGSREQYF. The DNA for the CDR3 is TGTGCCAGCAGCTTGGGACAGGGTGGGAGTCGCGAGCAGTACTTC.

This sequence joins TRBV18 and TRBJ1-1; perhaps TRBD1 as D (5 bases). Between the trimmed V and J ends, which lost 2 bases and 1 base, there was a span of 5 bases. The CDR3 is 13 amino acids. CDR1 and CDR2 from the germline V gene are KGHSH and LQKENI. CDR3 loop: CASSPGANTEAFF. CDR3 bases: TGTGCCAGCTCACCAGGGGCGAACACTGAAGCTTTCTTT.

This clone was seen just once. The chain carries TRBV19 and TRBJ2-7; 14 bases are a match to TRBD2. CDR3 length: 16 amino acids. CDR1 LNHDA and CDR2 SQIVND come from the germline V gene (reference sequence). Trimming removed 6 bases from V and 1 base from J; junction bases left unmatched: 5. DNA of the CDR3: TGTGCCAGTAGCCCCGGGACTAGCGGGAGTTCCTACGAGCAGTACTTC. Protein sequence: CASSPGTSGSSYEQYF.

The V and J genes are TRBV6-1 and TRBJ1-4; 7 bases align to TRBD1. The CDR3 covers 14 residues. Germline CDR1 and CDR2: MNHNS and SASEGT. Trimming removed 8 bases from V and 4 bases from J; junction bases left unmatched: 7. CDR3 sequence: CASGEDRNNEKLFF. The CDR3 DNA reads as TGTGCCAGCGGAGAGGACAGGAATAATGAAAAACTGTTTTTT.

On this clone itself: The germline gene is not matched at one end of the junction; a read error may be the cause. The chain's CDR3 is CASSFTGDSYEQHF. The CDR3 DNA is TGCGCCAGCAGCTTCACAGGGGATTCCTACGAGCAGCACTTC. V usage is TRBV5-1 and J usage is TRBJ2-7; 7 bases are shared with TRBD1. This CDR3 comprises 14 residues. Germline V gene sequence: CDR1 SGHRS, CDR2 YFSETQ. Looking up the rest from reference TRBV5-1 and TRBJ2-7 gives the full variable domain: KAGVTQTPRYLIKTRGQQVTLSCSPISGHRSVSWYQQTPGQGLQFLFEYFSETQRNKGNFPGRFSGRQFSNSRSEMNVSTLELGDSALYLCASSFTGDSYEQHFGPGTRLTVT.

V and J are TRBV4-2 and TRBJ2-1; 9 bases match TRBD2. With 0 bases clipped from V and 7 bases from J, the junction kept 7 bases outside the gene matches. This CDR3 has 16 residues. Germline CDR1 LGHNA, CDR2 YNFKEQ. For the CDR3, the DNA is TGTGCCAGCAGCCAAGAGGCCCTAGCGGGAATGAATGAGCAGTTCTTC. The encoded protein is CASSQEALAGMNEQFF.

The genes are TRBV6-1 and TRBJ1-3, with TRBD1 matching over 7 bases. This CDR3 spans 15 amino acids. Germline assignment: CDR1 MNHNS and CDR2 SASEGT. The V and J ends lost 4 bases and 3 bases, in that order; junction bases with no gene match: 6. CDR3 nucleotide sequence: TGTGCCAGCAGTGCGGAGACAGGGTTTGGAAACACCATATATTTT. Translation gives CASSAETGFGNTIYF.

The chain employs TRBV7-3 and TRBJ1-5; D is possibly TRBD1 (5 bases). This CDR3 contains 14 residues. Germline V gives CDR1 SGHTA, CDR2 FQGTGA. V lost 5 bases and J 4 bases, leaving 12 bases between the germline ends. DNA of the CDR3: TGTGCCAGCAGCGAAGGTCCAGGGAATCAGCCCCAGCATTTT. Its protein product is CASSEGPGNQPQHF.

The chain joins TRBV5-1 to TRBJ1-5, with 8 bases fitting TRBD1. The CDR3 contains 14 residues. The J segment lost 6 bases and the V segment lost 4 bases, leaving 6 bases of the junction unmatched. Germline V lookup: CDR1 SGHRS, CDR2 YFSETQ. Here the CDR3 DNA reads TGCGCCAGCAGCCCACGGACAGGGTCTCAGCCCCAGCATTTT. It encodes CASSPRTGSQPQHF.

The chain carries TRBV5-4 and TRBJ1-6; D gene unclear. The germline V gene encodes CDR1 SGHNT and CDR2 YYREEE (reference sequence). The CDR3 sequence is 16 residues long. Between the trimmed V and J ends, which lost 4 bases and 0 bases, there was a span of 11 bases. The CDR3 reads CASSPSPSSYNSPLHF. CDR3 coding DNA: TGTGCCAGCAGCCCCTCCCCGAGCTCCTATAATTCACCCCTCCACTTT.

V is TRBV11-2 and J is TRBJ2-1, with D tentatively TRBD2 (6 bases). The CDR3 totals 14 residues. V gave up 6 bases and J gave up 4 bases, with 13 bases separating them. Germline lookup yields CDR1 SGHAT and CDR2 FQNNGV. The CDR3 region has the DNA TGTGCCAGCAGATCGACTAGATCTTACAATGAGCAGTTCTTC. Amino acid sequence: CASRSTRSYNEQFF.

The J gene is TRBJ2-1, the V gene TRBV29-1; D gene unclear. Trimming cost V 3 bases and J 5 bases, with 8 bases left between them. The CDR3 spans 12 residues. From germline, CDR1 is SQVTM and CDR2 ANQGSEA. CDR3 in amino acids: CSVDASDNEQFF. DNA of the CDR3: TGCAGCGTTGATGCCTCAGACAATGAGCAGTTCTTC.

This chain connects TRBV7-9 to TRBJ2-1; 7 bases align to TRBD2. CDR3 length: 12 amino acids. CDR1 is SEHNR, CDR2 FQNEAQ, per germline (reference sequence). J was trimmed by 10 bases and V by 2 bases; bases with no gene match: 2. The CDR3 loop is CASSLPGLEQFF. CDR3 DNA: TGTGCCAGCAGCTTACCGGGACTAGAGCAGTTCTTC.

The J gene is TRBJ2-7, the V gene TRBV16; 9 bases agree with TRBD1. Germline-derived CDR1 and CDR2 are KGHSY and FQNENV. V lost 10 bases and J lost 5; bases outside the gene matches: 9. The CDR3 sequence is 13 residues long. CDR3 in DNA: TGTGCCACCGCCCCCGGGACAGGGCACGAGCAGTACTTC. Amino acids: CATAPGTGHEQYF.

The chain has TRBV5-8 and TRBJ2-7, with D possibly TRBD1 on 6 matching bases. The CDR3 covers 14 residues. The germline V and J ends were trimmed by 4 bases and 4 bases, with 15 bases remaining between them. The germline V gene encodes CDR1 SGHTS and CDR2 YDEGEE. CDR3 amino acids: CASSQGDTQYEQYF. In nucleotides, the CDR3 is TGTGCCAGCAGCCAAGGGGACACCCAATACGAGCAGTACTTC.

The chain has TRBV7-2 and TRBJ2-1; D is undetermined. CDR1 and CDR2 (germline): SGHTA, FQGNSA. The CDR3 extends over 14 amino acids. V was pared by 0 bases and J by 3 bases, with 6 bases between. CDR3 sequence reads: CASSLAGSYNEQFF. The CDR3 DNA is TGTGCCAGCAGCTTAGCGGGCAGCTACAATGAGCAGTTCTTC.

As DNA, the CDR3 is TGCGCCAGCAGCCCCTCAATCCGGACAGGGGCCACAGATACGCAGTATTTT. The encoded protein is CASSPSIRTGATDTQYF. The chain uses TRBV4-1 and TRBJ2-3; 9 bases agree with TRBD1. Germline V gene sequence: CDR1 MGHRA, CDR2 YSYEKL. CDR3 length: 17 amino acids. The V and J ends lost 4 bases and 2 bases, in that order; junction bases with no gene match: 10.

This clone was detected only once. The chain is built from TRBV7-3 and TRBJ2-2, with TRBD2 identical over 10 bases. CDR3 length: 14 amino acids. Germline V gives CDR1 SGHTA, CDR2 FQGTGA. V gave up 3 bases and J gave up 6 bases; unmatched junction bases: 1. The CDR3, as DNA: TGTGCCAGCAGCTTGGGACTAGCGTCCGGGGAGCTGTTTTTT. Protein product: CASSLGLASGELFF.

This clone appeared a few times. V is TRBV7-9 and J is TRBJ2-1, with TRBD2 matching 12 bases. The CDR3 runs 18 residues. Trimming at V came to 2 bases and at J to 6 bases, leaving 11 bases not matched to a gene. Germline CDR1 reads SEHNR; CDR2 reads FQNEAQ (reference sequence). For the CDR3, the DNA is TGTGCCAGCAGCTTAAAGGCCCGTGGGACTAGCGGGTCCAATGAGCAGTTCTTC. The encoded protein is CASSLKARGTSGSNEQFF.

A word on this clone: This CDR3 is also generated by other DNA sequences in the sample. V and J are TRBV4-3 and TRBJ1-2; the D gene is possibly TRBD1 (5 bases). This CDR3 comprises 14 residues. The germline V and J ends were trimmed by 0 bases and 3 bases, with 8 bases remaining between them. CDR1 is LGHNA, CDR2 YSLEER, per germline. Here the CDR3 DNA reads TGCGCCAGCAGCCAAGATCGGGGGTACTATGGCTACACCTTC. Translation gives CASSQDRGYYGYTF.

J is TRBJ1-1 and V is TRBV29-1; D call uncertain. With 6 bases removed from V and 3 bases from J, the gap between germline ends came to 14 bases. Germline-derived CDR1 and CDR2 are SQVTM and ANQGSEA. The length of the CDR3 is 13 residues. CDR3 sequence reads: CSVSRQADTEAFF. The CDR3 region has the DNA TGCAGCGTCTCAAGACAAGCGGACACTGAAGCTTTCTTT.

The chain carries TRBV6-1 and TRBJ1-4; D unclear. The CDR3 has 14 residues. The germline gives CDR1 MNHNS, CDR2 SASEGT. Trimming pared 7 bases from V and 2 bases from J, leaving 11 bases between. For the CDR3, the DNA is TGTGCCAGCAACCCCTGGAGGACTAATGAAAAACTGTTTTTT. The encoded protein is CASNPWRTNEKLFF.

V is TRBV6-1 and J is TRBJ2-5; 13 bases are a match to TRBD2. There are 21 residues in the CDR3. Germline loops: CDR1 MNHNS, CDR2 SASEGT. The junction had 20 bases not matched to a gene; V was cut back by 2 bases and J by 5 bases. The CDR3 loop is CASSEYARGTSGIGSRETQYF. CDR3 bases: TGTGCCAGCAGTGAATACGCTCGCGGGACTAGCGGGATTGGGTCGCGGGAGACCCAGTACTTC.

A word on this clone: The CDR3 end shows no conserved phenylalanine or tryptophan, and so a read error is likely. The chain recombines TRBV5-5 with TRBJ2-7; 8 nucleotides match TRBD2. Trimming removed 0 bases from V and 2 bases from J; junction bases left unmatched: 4. Germline assignment: CDR1 SGHKS and CDR2 YYEKEE (reference sequence). The CDR3 length is 15 residues. CDR3 region: CASSLDLAGTYEQYL. The CDR3 DNA sequence: TGTGCCAGCAGCTTGGATCTAGCGGGTACCTACGAGCAGTACCTC.

The genes are TRBV27 and TRBJ1-1; 9 bases match TRBD1. The ends lost 6 bases at V and 7 bases at J; junction bases unmatched: 15. This CDR3 spans 16 amino acids. From germline, CDR1 is MNHEY and CDR2 SMNVEV (reference sequence). DNA for the CDR3: TGTGCCAGCAGCTTAAAACGGGACAGGGAAATAAGTGAAGCTTTCTTT. Protein: CASSLKRDREISEAFF.

The chain carries TRBV7-2 and TRBJ2-1; 7 bases line up with TRBD1. The germline V gene encodes CDR1 SGHTA and CDR2 FQGNSA. The CDR3 has 13 amino acids. Germline trimming cut 6 bases from V and 9 bases from J; bases unmatched to any gene: 8. CDR3 nucleotides: TGTGCCAGCAGTCCCGACAGGGCGGGTGAGCAGTTCTTC. Its protein product is CASSPDRAGEQFF.